This is a list of T cell receptor beta chains from one sample in a study of CD8+ T cells in alopecia areata. The protocol was immunoSEQ multiplex PCR, while the TCRdb copy is restricted to in-frame clones and leaves out a portion. The sample consists of over 70,000 clones, approximately 66% of them appearing once. This material consisted of CD8+ T cells sorted from blood, taken at week 24, from a patient treated with tofacitinib. The receptors stem from a human donor with alopecia areata. The CDR3 runs from the conserved cysteine through the conserved F or W. D genes are given only for firm matches. Not every row has a clone size; where given, it reads once, few, many or a size class.

cdr3_nt cdr3_aa j_call d_call v_call clone_size
TGTGCCAGCAGCACGGTGGCGGGTGTTGCAGATACGCAGTATTTT CASSTVAGVADTQYF TRBJ2-3 NA TRBV7-3 NA
TGTGCCAGCAGTTACTCACCAGGGTATCGTGATGGCTACACCTTC CASSYSPGYRDGYTF TRBJ1-2 NA TRBV6-5 NA
TGTGCCAGCAGCGGAGGGAATAGCGGGGGGTTAGAGACCCAGTACTTC CASSGGNSGGLETQYF TRBJ2-5 TRBD2 TRBV9 NA
TGTGCCAGCAGCCAAACGATCAATCACGAGCAGTACTTC CASSQTINHEQYF TRBJ2-7 NA TRBV5-4 NA
TGCAGCGTTGAAGGGCCCAACACCGGGGAGCTGTTTTTT CSVEGPNTGELFF TRBJ2-2 NA TRBV29-1 few
TGTGCCAGCAGTCCCGGGACAGGGTTCGGGTCCTACGAGCAGTACTTC CASSPGTGFGSYEQYF TRBJ2-7 TRBD1 TRBV2 NA
TGCAGCGTTGTGGGGCAGGGTATCGAGCAGTACTTC CSVVGQGIEQYF TRBJ2-7 NA TRBV29-1 NA
TGCGCCAGCACCTCCGGGACAGGGACATACGAGCAGTACTTC CASTSGTGTYEQYF TRBJ2-7 TRBD1 TRBV5-1 NA
TGTGCCAGCAGTTCCGCGGGACTAGCTGGAGAGCAGTACTTC CASSSAGLAGEQYF TRBJ2-7 TRBD2 TRBV27 NA
TGTGCCTGGAGTCCCTCCCTAGGAAAGCGCCAGCATTTT CAWSPSLGKRQHF TRBJ1-5 NA TRBV30 NA
TGTGCCTGGGCCGATGGACAGGGACACAACACTGAAGCTTTCTTT CAWADGQGHNTEAFF TRBJ1-1 TRBD1 TRBV30 NA
TGTGCCAGCAGCGCGACTAGCGGGGGGGTTTCCGAGACCCAGTACTTC CASSATSGGVSETQYF TRBJ2-5 TRBD2 TRBV7-9 many
TGCAGCGTTGAGGGGGAGACAGATTTGAACACTGAAGCTTTCTTT CSVEGETDLNTEAFF TRBJ1-1 NA TRBV29-1 NA
TGTGCCAGCAGCGAAGGGACGGCTGCTAACTATGGCTACACCTTC CASSEGTAANYGYTF TRBJ1-2 NA TRBV9 NA
TGTGCCAGCAGCTCGGTGTGGGGCTACGAGCAGTACTTC CASSSVWGYEQYF TRBJ2-7 NA TRBV5-5 NA
TGTGCCAGCAGTTTAATCGGGTACTCCTACGAGCAGTACTTC CASSLIGYSYEQYF TRBJ2-7 NA TRBV28 NA
TGTGCCAGCAGCTTAACGGGGACCCCTCGAAGGGGGGACGGGAACACTGAAGCTTTCTTT CASSLTGTPRRGDGNTEAFF TRBJ1-1 NA TRBV7-8 NA
TGCGCCAGCAGCTTGGAACTCCCCCCCTACGAGCAGTACTTC CASSLELPPYEQYF TRBJ2-7 NA TRBV5-1 once
TGTGCCAGCAGCAGCTACCCGGGGTCGATTAAAAACATTCAGTACTTC CASSSYPGSIKNIQYF TRBJ2-4 NA TRBV5-6 NA
TGCGCCAGCAGCCGTTGGACCATCGAGTGGTGCAATGAGCAGTTCTTC CASSRWTIEWCNEQFF TRBJ2-1 NA TRBV5-1 NA
TGTGCCAGCAGCTTAGCTAGCGGCTCCTACGAGCAGTACTTC CASSLASGSYEQYF TRBJ2-7 NA TRBV7-9 NA
TGTGCCAGCACCGGTAAAGCGGGGTACAATGAGCAGTTCTTC CASTGKAGYNEQFF TRBJ2-1 TRBD2 TRBV6-5 few
TGCGCCAGCAGCCAAGATTGGGGAGGGGAGCAGTACTTC CASSQDWGGEQYF TRBJ2-7 TRBD2 TRBV4-3 NA
TGTGCCAGCAGGGCGGGACTAGCTCTTTCCTACGAGCAGTACTTC CASRAGLALSYEQYF TRBJ2-7 TRBD2 TRBV2 NA
TGTGCCAGCAGCTTGGGGACTAGCGGGAGTACAGATACGCAGTATTTT CASSLGTSGSTDTQYF TRBJ2-3 TRBD2 TRBV5-6 NA
TGCAGCGTTGAAGCAGGGAACACTGAAGCTTTCTTT CSVEAGNTEAFF TRBJ1-1 NA TRBV29-1 NA
TGTGCCAGCAGGGCGGGCGGGAGCTCCTACAATGAGCAGTTCTTC CASRAGGSSYNEQFF TRBJ2-1 TRBD2 TRBV6-5 NA
TGTGCCAGCAGCCCCGAGCCGGGAGCGGGTCTAGCCAAAAACATTCAGTACTTC CASSPEPGAGLAKNIQYF TRBJ2-4 NA TRBV9 NA
TGTGCCAGCAGCTTAGTGGAGGGGGGTCAAGAGACCCAGTACTTC CASSLVEGGQETQYF TRBJ2-5 NA TRBV7-9 few
TGCGCCAGCAGCCAAGATCGTAATCTGAAGTACGAGCAGTACTTC CASSQDRNLKYEQYF TRBJ2-7 NA TRBV4-3 NA
TGTGCCAGCAGCGGTAGACTAGCGGGAGACACAGATACGCAGTATTTT CASSGRLAGDTDTQYF TRBJ2-3 TRBD2 TRBV7-6 once
TGTGCCAGCAGCGTTGGCAGCTCCTTGGCCAGCTCCTACAATGAGCAGTTCTTC CASSVGSSLASSYNEQFF TRBJ2-1 NA TRBV9 few
TGTGCCAGCAGCTCCGTTGAGGTGTCCTACGAGCAGTACTTC CASSSVEVSYEQYF TRBJ2-7 NA TRBV7-9 NA
TGTGCCAGCAGCTCCGCTGGAGCCTACGAGCAGTACTTC CASSSAGAYEQYF TRBJ2-7 NA TRBV7-6 NA
TGCGCCAGCAGCCAAGTAAAATCGTGGGTAGCGGCATGCTACAATGAGCAGTTCTTC CASSQVKSWVAACYNEQFF TRBJ2-1 NA TRBV4-3 NA
TGTGCCAGCAGTTTCAGGGGGCACGTCAACGAGCAGTACTTC CASSFRGHVNEQYF TRBJ2-7 TRBD1 TRBV28 NA
TGCGCCAGCAGCTTGTGGACTCAGGGGGCTAGCGATGAGCAGTTCTTC CASSLWTQGASDEQFF TRBJ2-1 TRBD1 TRBV5-1 NA
TGCGCCAGCAGTCACTTACGCCAGGGACAGTCAGAACAAGAGACCCAGTACTTC CASSHLRQGQSEQETQYF TRBJ2-5 TRBD1 TRBV23-1 NA
TGTGCCAGCAGACCTCCTTTTGCAGGGTCCGTCTACGAGCAGTACTTC CASRPPFAGSVYEQYF TRBJ2-7 NA TRBV27 NA
TGTGCCAGCAGTTACTCGGGAAGCTACGAGCAGTACTTC CASSYSGSYEQYF TRBJ2-7 NA TRBV6-6 NA
TGTGCCACCAGCAGAGAAGGGACTTTCTCTGGAAACACCATATATTTT CATSREGTFSGNTIYF TRBJ1-3 NA TRBV15 NA
TGTGCCAGCAGCGGAATGACTTCAGACTACGAGCAGTACTTC CASSGMTSDYEQYF TRBJ2-7 NA TRBV9 NA
TGTGCCAGCAGTGAAGGGGGGTATCAGCCCCAGCATTTT CASSEGGYQPQHF TRBJ1-5 NA TRBV25-1 NA
TGTGCCAGCAAGGACTACGAGCAGTACTTC CASKDYEQYF TRBJ2-7 NA TRBV25-1 few
TGTGCCAGCAGCCCCGGACAGTCAACTAATGAAAAACTGTTTTTT CASSPGQSTNEKLFF TRBJ1-4 NA TRBV14 few
TGCGCCAGCAGCCAAGCGATCGACGTCAGCGGGGAAACAGATACGCAGTATTTT CASSQAIDVSGETDTQYF TRBJ2-3 TRBD2 TRBV4-1 NA
TGTGCCAGCAGCTCCGGGGACTATCCCACAGATACGCAGTATTTT CASSSGDYPTDTQYF TRBJ2-3 TRBD2 TRBV7-2 few
TGCAGCGTTGAAGAGGGCTTGAACACTGAAGCTTTCTTT CSVEEGLNTEAFF TRBJ1-1 NA TRBV29-1 NA
TGTGCCATCAGTGAGGACATTGCGACCCCAGATACGCAGTATTTT CAISEDIATPDTQYF TRBJ2-3 NA TRBV10-3 NA
TGTGCCAGCAGCTTCCAGACCACCTACGAGCAGTACTTC CASSFQTTYEQYF TRBJ2-7 NA TRBV7-2 few
TGTGCCAGCAGCTTAGACGTGGGGCCCGAGCAGTACTTC CASSLDVGPEQYF TRBJ2-7 NA TRBV7-2 NA